This T cell receptor (beta chain) was obtained from a study of T cell responses to AZD1222 COVID-19 vaccine. J lost 1 base, V lost 9 bases, and 4 bases had no gene match. This CDR3 spans 13 amino acids. CDR1 and CDR2 (germline): KGHDR, SFDVKD. The method was immunoSEQ multiplex PCR; TCRdb's version includes in-frame clones alone and lacks a portion of them. The data hold roughly 150,000 clones, with about nine tenths observed a single time. A word on this clone: No antigen is known for it.

The study, taken as a whole, reports: Sampled repertoires all dated from after the peak T cell response. With dominance at 160-218 and 743-854, vaccine-associated CD4 TCRs spanned spike.

This TCR came from an adult in good health. The chain is built from TRBV24-1 and TRBJ1-1; 7 bases agree with TRBD1. This sample comprised peripheral blood, obtained on day 0 of AZD1222 vaccination. CDR3 DNA: TGTGCCACCGGAACAGGGGCGAACACTGAAGCTTTCTTT. This gives the protein CATGTGANTEAFF.